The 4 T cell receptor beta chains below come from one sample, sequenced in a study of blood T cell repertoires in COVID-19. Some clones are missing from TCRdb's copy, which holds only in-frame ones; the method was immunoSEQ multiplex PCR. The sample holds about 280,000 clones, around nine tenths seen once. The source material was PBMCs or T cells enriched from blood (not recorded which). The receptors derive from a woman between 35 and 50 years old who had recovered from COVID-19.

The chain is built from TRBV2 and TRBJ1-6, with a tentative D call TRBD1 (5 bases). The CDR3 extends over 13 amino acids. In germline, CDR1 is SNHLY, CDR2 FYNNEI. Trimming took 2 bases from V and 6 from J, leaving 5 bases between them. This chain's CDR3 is CASSEQGNSPLHF. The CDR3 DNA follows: TGTGCCAGCAGTGAACAGGGTAATTCACCCCTCCACTTT.

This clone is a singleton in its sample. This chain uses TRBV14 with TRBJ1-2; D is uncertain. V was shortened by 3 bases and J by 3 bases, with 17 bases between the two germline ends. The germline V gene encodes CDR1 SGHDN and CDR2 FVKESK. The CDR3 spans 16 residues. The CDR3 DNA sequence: TGTGCCAGCAGCCACCTCACCTGGTCCCGGGACTATGGCTACACCTTC. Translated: CASSHLTWSRDYGYTF.

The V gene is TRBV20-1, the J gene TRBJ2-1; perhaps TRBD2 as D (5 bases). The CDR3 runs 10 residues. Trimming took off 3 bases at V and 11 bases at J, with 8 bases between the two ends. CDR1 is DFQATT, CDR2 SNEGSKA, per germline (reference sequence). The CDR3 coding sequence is TGCAGTGCTAGGCACGGGAAGCAGTTCTTC. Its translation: CSARHGKQFF.

DNA for the CDR3: TGCGCCAGCAGCCAAGTCGAGACCGGGACTGAAGCTTTCTTT. It encodes CASSQVETGTEAFF. J is TRBJ1-1 and V is TRBV4-1; D not resolved. Trimming pared 1 base from V and 5 bases from J, leaving 11 bases between. The CDR3 runs to 14 residues. Germline CDR1 MGHRA, CDR2 YSYEKL.